Listed below are T cell receptor beta chains from one sample, sequenced in a study of Ad26.COV2.S vaccination and SARS-CoV-2 variants. Only in-frame clones appear in the TCRdb table, and some are missing; sequencing was by immunoSEQ multiplex PCR. This sample has about 480,000 clones, with around 85% found just once. The sample here was peripheral blood, taken in a trial of Ad26.COV2.S vaccine versus placebo. These receptors all stem from a person aged 18-65 years who received the Ad26.COV2.S COVID-19 vaccine or a placebo. The CDR3 runs from the conserved cysteine through the conserved F or W. The D gene is left open where the match is weak. Some rows mark clone size as missing; the rest say once, few, many or name a class of expanded clone.

TGTGCCACCAGCAGACCAGGGGTTGAGACCGGGGAGCTGTTTTTT	CATSRPGVETGELFF	.	.	TRBJ2-2	TRBV15
TGCAGCGTCCCGGGACAGGGTGTTTCCGGGGAGCTGTTTTTT	CSVPGQGVSGELFF	TRBD1	.	TRBJ2-2	TRBV29-1
TGTGCCAGCAGTTACTGGGTAGCGATACAAAATGAGCAGTTCTTC	CASSYWVAIQNEQFF	.	.	TRBJ2-1	TRBV6-6
TGTGCCAGCAGGCAGACGGGGAACACTGAAGCTTTCTTT	CASRQTGNTEAFF	.	.	TRBJ1-1	TRBV28
TGTGCCAGCAGCCTTTTCGTGGGCACGATCCCGAATGAGCAGTTCTTC	CASSLFVGTIPNEQFF	.	once	TRBJ2-1	TRBV7-3
TGTGCCAGTCGCCTCACCAATGAGCAGTTCTTC	CASRLTNEQFF	.	.	TRBJ2-1	TRBV19
TGCGCCAGCAGGAGGGACCTAGTCGACGAGCAGTACTTC	CASRRDLVDEQYF	.	.	TRBJ2-7	TRBV5-1
TGTGCCTGGAGTGAAAGAGGGGAGGACTACACCTTC	CAWSERGEDYTF	.	.	TRBJ1-2	TRBV30
TGTGCCAGCAGTACCACAGGGACCATACAGCCCCAGCATTTT	CASSTTGTIQPQHF	.	.	TRBJ1-5	TRBV28
TGCGCCAGCAGCCAAGAACAGCACTATGGCTACACCTTC	CASSQEQHYGYTF	.	.	TRBJ1-2	TRBV4-3
TGTGCCTGGAGTACGGCTAGCGGGACGTACAATGAGCAGTTCTTC	CAWSTASGTYNEQFF	TRBD2	.	TRBJ2-1	TRBV30
TGTGCCACCAGCAGGGACGGCTATAGCAATCAGCCCCAGCATTTT	CATSRDGYSNQPQHF	.	.	TRBJ1-5	TRBV15
TGTGCCAGCAGCGTATCGGCGAGCTCTGGAAACACCATATATTTT	CASSVSASSGNTIYF	.	once	TRBJ1-3	TRBV9
TGTGCCAGTAGTATCAACGTCAGACAGGGGCCCTCCTACAATGAGCAGTTCTTC	CASSINVRQGPSYNEQFF	TRBD1	.	TRBJ2-1	TRBV19
TGTGCCAGTAGGCGGGGCGGCGGGAACTGGGCTTACGAGCAGTACTTC	CASRRGGGNWAYEQYF	.	once	TRBJ2-7	TRBV19
TGTGCCTGGAGTGTAGGAGTAGCGGGGGTTCCCACAGATACGCAGTATTTT	CAWSVGVAGVPTDTQYF	TRBD2	.	TRBJ2-3	TRBV30
TGTGCCAGCAGTTCCCAACTAGCGGGAGCGAACACCGGGGAGCTGTTTTTT	CASSSQLAGANTGELFF	TRBD2	.	TRBJ2-2	TRBV28
TGTGCCAGCAGTCCCCTGGAGAGGGGGACTGTTCATTTT	CASSPLERGTVHF	.	once	TRBJ1-6	TRBV5-5
TGTGCCAGCAGCCAAGACCATAGCGGGAGTATCAATGAGCAGTTCTTC	CASSQDHSGSINEQFF	TRBD2	.	TRBJ2-1	TRBV4-2
TGTGCCAGTAGAGATGGGGGGGAGACCCAGTACTTC	CASRDGGETQYF	.	.	TRBJ2-5	TRBV19